This TCR beta chain was profiled in a study of blood T cell repertoires in COVID-19. Study in general: Acute and convalescent COVID-19 samples came from the United States, Italy and Spain.

Germline V gene data show CDR1 as MRHNA and CDR2 as SNTAGT. The CDR3 has 14 amino acids. V dropped 3 bases and J dropped 10 bases, with 13 bases sitting between them. Original methodology: Quantification of nucleated cells was approximated via reference gene primer amplification. Using immunoSEQ multiplex PCR, the repertoire was profiled, and TCRdb retains in-frame clones only, with some absent. That table gives V, J and clone size, and the DNA gave D and trimming. The sample shows just over 80,000 clones, 81% of them seen only once. This receptor was taken from a man at least 80 years old with acute or convalescent COVID-19. Sequencing was carried out using peripheral blood. The genes are TRBV6-4 and TRBJ1-6; D is possibly TRBD1 (6 bases). The CDR3 region is CASSELGRGSPLHF. In nucleotides, the CDR3 is TGTGCCAGCAGTGAGCTAGGCAGGGGATCACCCCTCCACTTT.